This TCR beta chain was retrieved from a study of cytomegalovirus exposure and HLA in healthy donors. The study, taken as a whole, reports: Per a later analysis, HLA-associated TCR beta chains showed more clonal expansion than other, equally common TCR beta chains. For most subjects, TCR beta sequences were reported to predict HLA-A and HLA-B alleles with accuracy. Listed as cytomegalovirus-associated were about 160 TCR beta chains.

PCR involved 60 Vbeta and 13 Jbeta primers. Profiled with immunoSEQ multiplex PCR; TCRdb holds only in-frame clones, not every one. The sample carries around 78,000 clones, about 78% recorded once. This clone was counted a single time. No antigen is known for it. The sample consisted of PBMCs. The clonotype originates from a male donor in good health and CMV-seronegative.

CDR3 in amino acids: CASSRPSGRGTDTQYF. CDR3 bases: TGTGCCAGCAGTCGCCCTAGCGGGAGAGGCACAGATACGCAGTATTTT. The chain employs TRBV28 and TRBJ2-3, with 10 bases matching TRBD2. V lost 5 bases to trimming and J lost 1 base; unmatched junction nucleotides: 6. This CDR3 region has 16 residues. The V gene's germline CDR1 is MDHEN and CDR2 SYDVKM.